Following are 24 T cell receptor beta chains from one sample sequenced in a study of regulatory T cells in long-lasting Graves disease. Arm-PCR of CDR3 regions and iRepertoire HTBI primers were the basis on which TCR beta libraries were built. TCRdb used MiXCR to reprocess the multiplex PCR reads, holding one entry per CDR3 protein. The sample holds hundreds of thousands of distinct CDR3 sequences, around a fifth seen once. Regarding time point: persistent/refractory GD, antithyroid drugs over 5 years with positive TRAb. PBMC RNA was the source of the TCR library. Here the sequenced sample was peripheral blood mononuclear cells (PBMCs), taken when the disease was refractory, from a patient treated with antithyroid drugs. The receptors derive from a female donor with Graves disease.

This chain connects TRBV19 to TRBJ1-5; D is perhaps TRBD1 (5 bases). V dropped 0 bases and J dropped 6 bases, with 21 bases sitting between them. CDR3 length: 18 amino acids. CDR1 is LNHDA and CDR2 is SQIVND in the germline V gene (reference sequence). The CDR3 here is CASSIDQGSYLSCQPQHF. Here the CDR3 DNA reads TGTGCCAGTAGTATAGATCAGGGCAGCTACCTTTCCTGTCAGCCCCAGCATTTT. The full variable domain, in which reference TRBV19 and TRBJ1-5 provide the parts outside the CDR3, is DGGITQSPKYLFRKEGQNVTLSCEQNLNHDAMYWYRQDPGQGLRLIYYSQIVNDFQKGDIAEGYSVSREKKESFPLTVTSAQKNPTAFYLCASSIDQGSYLSCQPQHFGDGTRLSIL.

This rearrangement joins TRBV7-2 to TRBJ2-1; TRBD2 matches at 8 bases. The CDR3 is 18 amino acids. Unmatched junction bases numbered 17, after V lost 5 bases and J lost 5 bases. Germline CDR1 and CDR2: SGHTA and FQGNSA. DNA for the CDR3: TGTGCCAGCAGCCCATCCGGCGAGGCGAGCGGGGGTCACAATGAGCAGTTCTTC. Translated: CASSPSGEASGGHNEQFF.

This clonotype was picked up a small number of times. V gene TRBV24-1 combines with J gene TRBJ1-4; tentative D call: TRBD1 (6 bases). V lost 2 bases, J lost 8 bases, and 14 bases lay in between. Germline-derived CDR1 and CDR2 are KGHDR and SFDVKD. The CDR3 sequence is 15 residues long. Written as DNA, the CDR3 is TGTGCCACCAGTGATTCAACCGGGACACCCGAAAAACTGTTTTTT. Protein sequence: CATSDSTGTPEKLFF.

This chain joins TRBV28 and TRBJ2-2; either TRBD1 or TRBD2 may fit D (5 bases each). The germline V gene encodes CDR1 MDHEN and CDR2 SYDVKM. The CDR3 is 15 residues long. Trimming shortened V by 7 bases and J by 2 bases, and 14 bases separated the two germline ends. CDR3 sequence (DNA): TGTGCCAGCAATCCAGGGAGACTAAACACCGGGGAGCTGTTTTTT. Residues: CASNPGRLNTGELFF.

The chain joins TRBV19 to TRBJ2-7; 9 bases are shared with TRBD1. Germline V CDR1 and CDR2: LNHDA, SQIVND (reference sequence). CDR3 length: 16 residues. J gave up 6 bases and V 9 bases, and 18 bases lay outside the gene matches. The CDR3 bases are TGTGCCAGCGCGACCGGGACAGGGTTTGGTGCGGGCGAGCAGTACTTC. This encodes CASATGTGFGAGEQYF.

This clonotype was seen only a few times. The chain employs TRBV2 and TRBJ1-1; D gene uncertain. The V gene's germline CDR1 is SNHLY and CDR2 FYNNEI. Between the trimmed V and J ends, which lost 7 bases and 0 bases, there was a span of 12 bases. The CDR3 covers 14 residues. CDR3 in amino acids: CASNMGTLNTEAFF. The CDR3 bases are TGTGCCAGCAATATGGGCACCCTGAACACTGAAGCTTTCTTT.

CDR3 nucleotides: TGTGCCTGCGCCCGGGACAGCCCTTCACCCCTCCACTTT. It yields the protein CACARDSPSPLHF. J is TRBJ1-6 and V is TRBV27, with 7 bases matching TRBD1. The germline gives CDR1 MNHEY, CDR2 SMNVEV (reference sequence). The CDR3 loop spans 13 amino acids. Trimming at V came to 11 bases and at J to 9 bases, leaving 10 bases not matched to a gene.

The rearrangement links TRBV6-5 to TRBJ1-1; tentative D call: TRBD1 (6 bases). Between the trimmed V and J ends, which lost 0 bases and 2 bases, there was a span of 16 bases. The CDR3 extends over 17 amino acids. The germline CDR1 and CDR2 sequences are MNHEY and SVGAGI. The CDR3 reads CASSYSPGESLNTEAFF. In nucleotides, the CDR3 is TGTGCCAGCAGTTACTCTCCAGGGGAAAGTCTTAACACTGAAGCTTTCTTT.

This chain joins TRBV29-1 and TRBJ2-2, with D perhaps matching TRBD1 or TRBD2 (5 bases each). Germline CDR1 reads SQVTM; CDR2 reads ANQGSEA. This CDR3 comprises 16 residues. Trimming took 3 bases from V and 4 from J, leaving 18 bases between them. The CDR3 bases are TGCAGCGTTGAGTTCGCGGTTGGGGGTACCACCGGGGAGCTGTTTTTT. It encodes CSVEFAVGGTTGELFF.

The chain couples TRBV5-5 to TRBJ1-2; 10 bases line up with TRBD1. This CDR3 has 16 amino acids. The germline V gene encodes CDR1 SGHKS and CDR2 YYEKEE (reference sequence). V was pared by 4 bases and J by 4 bases, with 10 bases of the junction left unmatched. Written as DNA, the CDR3 is TGTGCCAGCAGCGACACCCCGGGACAGGGGCTCTATGGCTACACCTTC. It translates to CASSDTPGQGLYGYTF.

This clonotype occurred many times. The chain couples TRBV12-3 or TRBV12-4 to TRBJ2-7; D unclear. The CDR3 has 12 residues. Trimming took off 1 base at V and 5 bases at J, with 6 bases between the two ends. CDR3 DNA sequence: TGTGCCAGCAGTTTAGAAGGAAACGAGCAGTACTTC. This gives the protein CASSLEGNEQYF.

The chain employs TRBV6-5 and TRBJ1-6; no clear D gene. Germline CDR1 MNHEY, CDR2 SVGAGI. CDR3 length: 14 residues. Trimming shortened V by 0 bases and J by 8 bases, and 8 bases separated the two germline ends. This CDR3 reads CASSYSGRDSPLHF. The DNA for the CDR3 is TGTGCCAGCAGTTACTCAGGGAGAGATTCACCCCTCCACTTT.

This clonotype was observed at least ten times. The rearrangement uses TRBV11-2 and TRBJ2-5; D is uncertain. The CDR3 has 12 amino acids. Trimming cost V 4 bases and J 5 bases, with 8 bases left between them. In germline, CDR1 is SGHAT, CDR2 FQNNGV. The CDR3 reads CASSSRVETQYF. The DNA of the CDR3 is TGTGCCAGCAGCTCTCGGGTGGAGACCCAGTACTTC.

Ten or more counts support this clonotype. The V gene is TRBV28, the J gene TRBJ1-5; D is undetermined. From germline, CDR1 is MDHEN and CDR2 SYDVKM. Trimming removed 7 bases from V and 5 bases from J, with 9 bases in between. This CDR3 is built from 12 residues. The chain's CDR3 is CASTPHDQPQHF. The CDR3 DNA reads TGTGCCAGCACTCCCCACGATCAGCCCCAGCATTTT.

This clonotype was recorded at least ten times. V and J are TRBV28 and TRBJ2-7, with TRBD1 identical over 10 bases. V trimming: 7 bases; J trimming: 3 bases; junction bases outside the gene matches: 12. Germline values: CDR1 MDHEN, CDR2 SYDVKM. CDR3 size: 16 residues. CDR3 residues: CASTSYGGDRGYEQYF. The CDR3, as DNA: TGTGCCAGCACCTCATATGGGGGGGACAGGGGCTACGAGCAGTACTTC.

This clonotype showed up just a few times. V gene TRBV7-8 combines with J gene TRBJ1-4; 9 bases line up with TRBD1. The V and J ends lost 5 bases and 7 bases, in that order; junction bases with no gene match: 11. Per the germline V gene, CDR1 is SGHVS and CDR2 is FQNEAQ. The CDR3 contains 16 residues. The CDR3 DNA reads TGTGCCAGCAGCCGCACGGGACAGGGCGGGTTTGAAAAACTGTTTTTT. Translating gives CASSRTGQGGFEKLFF. Full variable domain (missing parts from reference TRBV7-8 and TRBJ1-4): GAGVSQSPRYKVAKRGQDVALRCDPISGHVSLFWYQQALGQGPEFLTYFQNEAQLDKSGLPSDRFFAERPEGSVSTLKIQRTQQEDSAVYLCASSRTGQGGFEKLFFGSGTQLSVL.

The table lists this clonotype with a few counts. This clone may be a read error of a much larger clone one base away. V is TRBV28 and J is TRBJ2-7; D not resolved. The CDR3 sequence is 15 residues long. Germline V gene lookup returns CDR1 MDHEN and CDR2 SYDVKM. DNA for the CDR3: TGTGTCAGCAGTTTAACGGCCAAGATCGCCTACGAGCAGTACTTC. It specifies CVSSLTAKIAYEQYF.

In this sample, this clonotype turned up many times. J is TRBJ2-7 and V is TRBV6-2 or TRBV6-3; D is unresolved. This CDR3 has 13 amino acids. Trimming took 5 bases from V and 2 from J, leaving 10 bases between them. CDR1 and CDR2 (germline): MNHEY, SVGEGT. The CDR3 loop reads CASSGSETYEQYF. CDR3 nucleotides: TGTGCCAGCAGTGGGTCCGAAACCTACGAGCAGTACTTC.

To note about this clonotype: A much more abundant neighbour one base away suggests this may be a read error. The genes are TRBV7-2 and TRBJ2-7; TRBD2 agrees at 8 bases. The CDR3 extends over 14 amino acids. Germline assignment: CDR1 SGHTA and CDR2 FQGNSA. CDR3 bases: TGTGCCAGCAGCTTTACTAGCGGTTCCTACGAGCAGTGCTTC. Its protein product is CASSFTSGSYEQCF.

This clonotype has only a few counts. The rearrangement joins TRBV10-3 to TRBJ1-5; unclear D gene. The CDR3 covers 17 residues. Deletions cut 3 bases from V and 2 bases from J, with 17 bases between. The V gene's germline CDR1 is ENHRY and CDR2 SYGVKD. CDR3 sequence reads: CAISELGPAERNQPQHF. The CDR3, as DNA: TGTGCCATCAGTGAATTAGGACCGGCAGAACGCAATCAGCCCCAGCATTTT.

Comments on this clonotype: This sequence may be a read error, since a much larger clone differs from it by one base. The chain employs TRBV5-1 and TRBJ1-2; the D is unclear. V lost 0 bases, J lost 12 bases, and 21 bases lay in between. The CDR3 loop spans 15 amino acids. In germline, CDR1 is SGHRS, CDR2 YFSETQ. The CDR3 reads CASSLEAAAAGGHTF. In nucleotides, the CDR3 is TGCGCCAGCAGCTTGGAAGCCGCGGCGGCTGGCGGCCACACCTTC.

This chain connects TRBV7-9 to TRBJ1-1; no clear D. The CDR3 sequence is 16 residues long. Looked up from germline, CDR1 is SEHNR and CDR2 is FQNEAQ (reference sequence). With 1 base removed from V and 0 bases from J, the gap between germline ends came to 12 bases. In DNA, the CDR3 is TGTGCCAGCAGCTTAGGATCGTCAGAGATGAACACTGAAGCTTTCTTT. This gives the protein CASSLGSSEMNTEAFF.

V is TRBV4-1 and J is TRBJ2-5; 9 bases agree with TRBD1. Germline values: CDR1 MGHRA, CDR2 YSYEKL. The CDR3 is made up of 16 amino acids. V lost 1 base to trimming and J lost 4 bases; unmatched junction nucleotides: 7. CDR3 nucleotides: TGCGCCAGCAGCCAAGCCGGGACAGGGAGTCGAGAGACCCAGTACTTC. It specifies CASSQAGTGSRETQYF.

This clonotype was seen a few times. This chain connects TRBV19 to TRBJ2-7, with unresolved D. Germline V gene lookup returns CDR1 LNHDA and CDR2 SQIVND (reference sequence). The CDR3 has 14 amino acids. The ends were cut back, 3 bases at V and 2 bases at J, with 11 bases in the middle. The CDR3 loop is CASSIIDKPYEQYF. Here the CDR3 DNA reads TGTGCCAGTAGTATTATCGACAAACCCTACGAGCAGTACTTC.